These 7 T cell receptor beta chains came from one sample sequenced in a study of Ad26.COV2.S vaccination and SARS-CoV-2 variants. The repertoire was sequenced with immunoSEQ multiplex PCR; TCRdb's copy has only in-frame clones and lacks some. This sample has tens of thousands of clones, with approximately 77% found just once. The sequencing used peripheral blood, collected after recovery from COVID-19. The receptor source for this set is a human donor who had recovered from COVID-19.

This chain's CDR3 is CASSFNNNSPLHF. Here the CDR3 DNA reads TGTGCCAGCAGCTTTAATAATAATTCACCCCTCCACTTT. The rearrangement uses TRBV11-3 and TRBJ1-6, with D unclear. The CDR3 sequence is 13 residues long. Germline CDR1 SGHNT, CDR2 YENEEA. The V and J ends lost 3 bases and 5 bases respectively, with 5 bases between them.

The chain joins TRBV5-4 to TRBJ2-3; TRBD2 agrees at 7 bases. V lost 6 bases and J lost 0; bases outside the gene matches: 13. CDR1 is SGHNT and CDR2 is YYREEE in the germline V gene (reference sequence). CDR3 length: 17 residues. The DNA of the CDR3 is TGTGCCAGCAACTCGGCGGCGGGAGCGCCTAGCACAGATACGCAGTATTTT. Residues: CASNSAAGAPSTDTQYF.

This chain links TRBV5-1 with TRBJ1-2; possibly TRBD1 for D (5 bases). V lost 1 base and J 4 bases, leaving 11 bases between the germline ends. Looked up from germline, CDR1 is SGHRS and CDR2 is YFSETQ. This CDR3 comprises 14 residues. The CDR3 loop reads CASSLNGGSYGYTF. For the CDR3, the DNA is TGCGCCAGCAGCTTGAACGGGGGTAGCTATGGCTACACCTTC.

The genes are TRBV19 and TRBJ2-5, with 7 bases that match TRBD2. V trimming: 9 bases; J trimming: 4 bases; junction bases outside the gene matches: 8. This CDR3 is built from 13 residues. Germline-derived CDR1 and CDR2 are LNHDA and SQIVND (reference sequence). The CDR3 here is CASNGGRRETQYF. CDR3 coding DNA: TGTGCCAGCAACGGGGGGAGACGAGAGACCCAGTACTTC.

V usage is TRBV6-1 and J usage is TRBJ2-4; the D is unclear. Trimming removed 3 bases from V and 7 bases from J, with 7 bases in between. The germline gives CDR1 MNHNS, CDR2 SASEGT. This CDR3 has 12 residues. The CDR3 nucleotides are TGTGCCAGCAGTGATCAGGTCAACATTCAGTACTTC. The encoded protein is CASSDQVNIQYF.

This chain connects TRBV3-1 (or the pseudogene TRBV3-2) to TRBJ1-5; maybe TRBD1 (6 bases). Germline CDR1 and CDR2: LGHDT and YNNKEL (reference sequence). V lost 4 bases, J lost 7 bases, and 17 bases lay in between. CDR3 length equals 15 residues. The DNA of the CDR3 is TGTGCCAGCAGCCCCTGGACAGCCCTTCCCCAGCCCCAGCATTTT. As protein: CASSPWTALPQPQHF.

This chain joins TRBV9 and TRBJ2-5, with 7 nucleotides matching TRBD1. V lost 4 bases, J lost 9 bases, and 9 bases stayed unmatched. Germline V CDR1 and CDR2: SGDLS, YYNGEE. CDR3 size: 13 residues. This CDR3 reads CASSQGDSRAQYF. CDR3 in DNA: TGTGCCAGCAGCCAAGGGGACAGCAGGGCCCAGTACTTC. The variable domain in full, completed from reference TRBV9 and TRBJ2-5, reads DSGVTQTPKHLITATGQRVTLRCSPRSGDLSVYWYQQSLDQGLQFLIQYYNGEERAKGNILERFSAQQFPDLHSELNLSSLELGDSALYFCASSQGDSRAQYFGPGTRLLVL.